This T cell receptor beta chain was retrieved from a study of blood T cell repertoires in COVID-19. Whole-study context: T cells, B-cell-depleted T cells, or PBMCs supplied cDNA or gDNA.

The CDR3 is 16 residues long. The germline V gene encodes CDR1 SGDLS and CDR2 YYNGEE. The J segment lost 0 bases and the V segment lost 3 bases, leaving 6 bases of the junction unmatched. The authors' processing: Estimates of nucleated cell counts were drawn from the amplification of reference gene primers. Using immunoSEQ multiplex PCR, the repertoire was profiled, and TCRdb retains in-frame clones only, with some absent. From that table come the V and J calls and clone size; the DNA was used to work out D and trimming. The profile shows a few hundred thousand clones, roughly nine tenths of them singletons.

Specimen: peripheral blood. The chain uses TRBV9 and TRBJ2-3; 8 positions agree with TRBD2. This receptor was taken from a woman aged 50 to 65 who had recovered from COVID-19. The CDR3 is CASSGYSGVSTDTQYF. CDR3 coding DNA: TGTGCCAGCAGCGGTTATAGCGGGGTTAGCACAGATACGCAGTATTTT.